This T cell receptor beta chain was retrieved from a study of early T cells in non-severe SARS-CoV-2 infection (dated by TCRdb to the early 2020s). For context, the study as a whole: TCR sequencing used bulk RNA from unsorted whole blood, so alpha and beta chains could not be paired.

Set within a cohort of healthcare workers in London, UK, this nested case-control study involved weekly PCR testing of nasopharyngeal swabs along with blood sampling. Between 23 and 31 March 2020, the week of the UK lockdown, healthcare workers were enrolled and then followed up weekly for as long as 16 weeks. The investigation overall reported the following: VDJdb matching was skewed toward anti-spike CD8 responses, so virus-specific expansions were likely underestimated and private and CD4 specificities were missed.

Library preparation employed 5' RACE. TCRdb lists the instrument as NextSeq 500. Unique molecular identifiers were attached to individual cDNA molecules in the TCR library protocol so that sequencing error and PCR bias could be corrected. TCR alpha and beta chains were both sequenced, and the abundances of alpha and beta sequences in each sample were closely correlated with each other. Per the authors' processing: Decombinator V4 was used to annotate the V gene, J gene and CDR3 of the TCR sequences. TCRs were defined as expanded if a significant change between any two time points was detected under a Poisson model with p below 0.0001. TCR abundances were normalised to the total number of TCRs sequenced in each sample and reported as counts per million. MAIT TCRs were defined by TRAV1-2 paired with TRAJ12, TRAJ20 or TRAJ33, and iNKT TCRs by TRAV10 paired with TRAJ18. VDJdb, accessed 1 November 2021, was searched for CMV, EBV and SARS-CoV-2 annotated TCRs, with TCRs annotated for multiple antigens excluded. TCRdb handled the public reads itself, with Q25 trimming in fastp and clone calling in MiXCR, and kept productive beta chains. Rows with a matching CDR3 protein are joined into one entry that keeps the most common DNA and genes. These V and J calls originate from TCRdb's pipeline instead of the authors' own analysis. The sample includes approximately 31,000 distinct CDR3 sequences, with about 5.7% observed a single time. The top ten constitute roughly 5.7% of the sample.

The sample holds a few counts of this clonotype. The antigen it binds to is not known. Base qualities are missing; no much larger clone stands one base away. Taken from cysteine to phenylalanine, the CDR3 has 14 residues. Only the CDR3 DNA is retained, 42 bases long and in frame from the first base. The germline V gene supplies CDR1 SGHDT and CDR2 YYEEEE. Relative to germline, V is 0 bases shorter and J is 5 bases shorter, with 12 bases between their ends. The sequence links TRBV5-6 to TRBJ2-7; no confident D gene assignment can be made. Specimen: whole blood. The receptor comes from an adult who was a healthcare worker with PCR-confirmed SARS-CoV-2 infection or an uninfected control (not recorded which). The nucleotides are TGTGCCAGCAGCTTGGGAGCAGGTGTGAACGAGCAGTACTTC. Translated, it reads CASSLGAGVNEQYF.